This record covers a single TCR beta chain. What it recognizes is unknown. The data derive from a study of cytotoxic CD8 clonotypes in ibrutinib-treated CLL. Study outcomes and limitations: At progression, clonality fell back toward baseline after rising at ibrutinib response.

This table comes from immunoSEQ multiplex PCR, and its TCRdb copy is limited to in-frame clones, with some not included. In the table there are 95,000 to 100,000 clones, more than 75% of which are singletons. The trim removed 4 bases at V and 3 bases at J, leaving 3 bases unmatched. This CDR3 contains 15 residues. Germline V gene sequence: CDR1 MGHRA, CDR2 YSYEKL. The starting material was PBMCs, obtained after 12 months of ibrutinib treatment. This chain links TRBV4-1 with TRBJ2-7, with 13 nucleotides matching TRBD2. The receptor's source is a human donor with chronic lymphocytic leukemia. In nucleotides, the CDR3 is TGCGCCAGCAGCCCTTGGACTAGCGGGGGCTACGAGCAGTACTTC. It translates to CASSPWTSGGYEQYF.